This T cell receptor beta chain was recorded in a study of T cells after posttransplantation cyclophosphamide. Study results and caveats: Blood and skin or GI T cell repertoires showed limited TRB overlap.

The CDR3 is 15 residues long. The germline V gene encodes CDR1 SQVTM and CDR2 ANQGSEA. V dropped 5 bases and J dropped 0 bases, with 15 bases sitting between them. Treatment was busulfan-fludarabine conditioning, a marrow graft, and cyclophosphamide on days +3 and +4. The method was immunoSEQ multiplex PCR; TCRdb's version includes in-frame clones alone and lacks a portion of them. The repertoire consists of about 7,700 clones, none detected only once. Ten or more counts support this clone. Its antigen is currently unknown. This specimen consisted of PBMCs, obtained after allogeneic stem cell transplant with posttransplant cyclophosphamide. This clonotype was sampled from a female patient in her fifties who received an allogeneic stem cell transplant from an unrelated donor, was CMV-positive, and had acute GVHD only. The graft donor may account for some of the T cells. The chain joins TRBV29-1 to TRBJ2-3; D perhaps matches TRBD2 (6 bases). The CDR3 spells CSVRRAGTSTDTQYF. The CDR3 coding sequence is TGCAGCGTTAGGAGGGCAGGGACGAGCACAGATACGCAGTATTTT.